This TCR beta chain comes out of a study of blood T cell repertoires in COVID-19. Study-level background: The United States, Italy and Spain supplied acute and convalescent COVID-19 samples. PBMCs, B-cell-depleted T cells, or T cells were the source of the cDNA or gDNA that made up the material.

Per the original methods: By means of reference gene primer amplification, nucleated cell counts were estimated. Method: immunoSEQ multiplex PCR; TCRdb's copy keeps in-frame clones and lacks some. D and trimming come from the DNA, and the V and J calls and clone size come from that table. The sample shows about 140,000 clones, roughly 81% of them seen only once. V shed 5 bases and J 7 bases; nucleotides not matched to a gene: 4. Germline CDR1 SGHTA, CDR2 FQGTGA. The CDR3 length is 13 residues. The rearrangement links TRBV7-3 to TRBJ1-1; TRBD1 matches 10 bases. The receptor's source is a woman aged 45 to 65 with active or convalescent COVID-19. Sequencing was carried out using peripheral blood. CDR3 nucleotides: TGTGCCAGCAGCGCGCGGACAGGGGGTGAAGCTTTCTTT. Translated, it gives CASSARTGGEAFF. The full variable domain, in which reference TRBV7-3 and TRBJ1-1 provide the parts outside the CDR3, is GAGVSQTPSNKVTEKGKYVELRCDPISGHTALYWYRQSLGQGPEFLIYFQGTGAADDSGLPNDRFFAVRPEGSVSTLKIQRTERGDSAVYLCASSARTGGEAFFGQGTRLTVV.